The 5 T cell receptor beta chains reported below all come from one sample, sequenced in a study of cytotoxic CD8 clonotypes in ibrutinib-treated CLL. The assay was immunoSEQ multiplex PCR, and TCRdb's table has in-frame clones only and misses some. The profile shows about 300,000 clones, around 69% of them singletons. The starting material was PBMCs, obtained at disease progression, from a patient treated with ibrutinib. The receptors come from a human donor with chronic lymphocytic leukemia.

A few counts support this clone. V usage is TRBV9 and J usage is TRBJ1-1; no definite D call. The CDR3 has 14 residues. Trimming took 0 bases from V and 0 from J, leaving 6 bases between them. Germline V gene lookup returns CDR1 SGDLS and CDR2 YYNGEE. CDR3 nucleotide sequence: TGTGCCAGCAGCGTAGCTAGGGTGAACACTGAAGCTTTCTTT. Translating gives CASSVARVNTEAFF.

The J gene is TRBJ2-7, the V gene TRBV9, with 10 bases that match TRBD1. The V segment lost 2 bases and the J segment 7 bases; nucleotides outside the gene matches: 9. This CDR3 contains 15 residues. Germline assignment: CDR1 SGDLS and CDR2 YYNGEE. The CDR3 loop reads CASSVGTGVVREQYF. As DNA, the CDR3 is TGTGCCAGCAGCGTTGGGACAGGGGTCGTGAGGGAGCAGTACTTC.

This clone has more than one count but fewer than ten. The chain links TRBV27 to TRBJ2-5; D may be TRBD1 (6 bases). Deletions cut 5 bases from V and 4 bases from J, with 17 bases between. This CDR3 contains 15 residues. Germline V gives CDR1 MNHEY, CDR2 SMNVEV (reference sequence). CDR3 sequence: CASSRFQGTSETQYF. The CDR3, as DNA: TGTGCCAGCAGTCGATTCCAGGGGACGTCAGAGACCCAGTACTTC.

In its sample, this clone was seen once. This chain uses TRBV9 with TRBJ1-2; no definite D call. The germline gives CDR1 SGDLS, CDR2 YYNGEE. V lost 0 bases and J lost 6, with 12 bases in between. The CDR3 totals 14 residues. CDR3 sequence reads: CASSVDSGSNGYTF. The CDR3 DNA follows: TGTGCCAGCAGCGTAGATTCAGGAAGTAATGGCTACACCTTC.

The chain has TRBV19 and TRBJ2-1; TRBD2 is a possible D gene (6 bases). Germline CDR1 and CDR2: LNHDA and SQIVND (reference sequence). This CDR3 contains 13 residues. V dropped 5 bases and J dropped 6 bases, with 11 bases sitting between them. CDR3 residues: CASSELARNEQFF. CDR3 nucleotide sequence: TGTGCCAGTAGTGAACTAGCTCGCAATGAGCAGTTCTTC. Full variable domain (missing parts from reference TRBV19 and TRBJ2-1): DGGITQSPKYLFRKEGQNVTLSCEQNLNHDAMYWYRQDPGQGLRLIYYSQIVNDFQKGDIAEGYSVSREKKESFPLTVTSAQKNPTAFYLCASSELARNEQFFGPGTRLTVL.